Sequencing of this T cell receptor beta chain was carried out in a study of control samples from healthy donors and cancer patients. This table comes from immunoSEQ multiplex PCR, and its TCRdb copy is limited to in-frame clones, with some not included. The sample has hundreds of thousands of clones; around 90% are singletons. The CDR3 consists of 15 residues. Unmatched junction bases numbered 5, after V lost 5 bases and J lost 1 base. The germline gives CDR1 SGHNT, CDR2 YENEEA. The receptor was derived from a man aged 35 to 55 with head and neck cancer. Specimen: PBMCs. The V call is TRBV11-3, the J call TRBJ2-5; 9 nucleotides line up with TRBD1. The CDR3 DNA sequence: TGTGCCAGCAGCGATGGGACAGGGCCCCAAGAGACCCAGTACTTC. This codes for CASSDGTGPQETQYF.